This TCR beta chain derives from a study of cytomegalovirus exposure and HLA in healthy donors. 60 Vbeta and 13 Jbeta primers were used in PCR. Profiled with immunoSEQ multiplex PCR; TCRdb holds only in-frame clones, not every one. Of under 200,000 clones listed, 77% are singletons. V was cut by 1 base and J by 5 bases, with 17 bases left in between. Germline CDR1 and CDR2: SGHTA and FQGNSA. The CDR3 is 16 amino acids. Study observations and caveats: In a later analysis, an Asian-associated ancestry cluster reportedly showed fewer N-insertions than the roughly 730-donor mean. Later analysis found that TCR beta chains associated with HLA were more clonally expanded than other, equally common chains. A later analysis found most CMV-associated TCR beta chains apparently HLA-restricted. A link between a missense DCLRE1C variant and TCR beta V- and J-gene trimming emerged from a later analysis.

On this clone itself: The antigen remains undetermined.

Sequencing was done on a sample of PBMCs. The V and J genes are TRBV7-2 and TRBJ1-2, with no clear D. This clonotype was sampled from a woman aged 40 to 50 in good health and CMV-seropositive. CDR3 protein: CASSLGVVGSDYGYTF. CDR3 sequence (DNA): TGTGCCAGCAGCTTAGGTGTGGTCGGCAGCGATTATGGCTACACCTTC.